Many counts were recorded for the clone carrying this T cell receptor (beta chain). These data originate in a study of Graves' ophthalmopathy and Graves' hyperthyroidism. For repertoire sequencing, the TCR beta CDR3 regions were amplified from RNA transcripts. The first-round RT-PCR employed HTBI primers together with the Qiagen OneStep RT-PCR kit. A multiplex PCR was then performed as the second round. TCRdb reprocessed the multiplex PCR reads with MiXCR, giving one entry per CDR3 protein. The sample holds around 670,000 distinct CDR3 sequences; around 40% are singletons and the top ten take about 40%. Germline lookup yields CDR1 MNHNY and CDR2 SVGAGI (reference sequence). The V end was cut by 2 bases, the J end by 1 base, with 5 bases between. This CDR3 has 13 residues.

The clonotype originates from an adult man with Graves' ophthalmopathy. This chain joins TRBV6-6 and TRBJ2-5; D remains ambiguous. Sample: peripheral blood. The CDR3 loop is CASSYVGQETQYF. CDR3 coding DNA: TGTGCCAGCAGTTACGTGGGCCAAGAGACCCAGTACTTC.